This is a list of T cell receptor beta chains from one sample in a study of T-cell reconstitution after alpha-beta-depleted transplantation in children. In TCRdb, the PCR reads were re-called with MiXCR into one record per CDR3 protein. The table shows almost 500,000 distinct CDR3 sequences, with around 13% occurring only once. The sequenced sample was PBMCs from the stem cell graft donor, obtained from the stem cell graft. The receptors here all came from a human donor who donated a stem cell graft to a child with combined immunodeficiency. The CDR3 runs from the conserved cysteine through the conserved F or W. D genes are given only for firm matches. Only part of the rows carry a size: once, few, many, or a class if the clone is expanded.

V	D	J	size	CDR3	DNA
TRBV5-1	TRBD2	TRBJ2-1	.	CASSLGTSGLHNEQFF	TGCGCCAGCAGCTTGGGGACTAGCGGGCTCCACAATGAGCAGTTCTTC
TRBV15	.	TRBJ1-5	many	CATSRDPGVGQPQHF	TGTGCCACCAGCAGAGACCCAGGGGTTGGGCAGCCCCAGCATTTT
TRBV29-1	.	TRBJ1-1	once	CSVRQGNSEAFF	TGCAGCGTTCGTCAGGGGAACTCTGAAGCTTTCTTT
TRBV3-1	.	TRBJ2-7	few	CASSQVSTVVYEQYF	TGTGCCAGCAGCCAGGTTTCCACAGTTGTCTACGAGCAGTACTTC
TRBV12-3/TRBV12-4	.	TRBJ2-3	many	CASSFGTADTQYF	TGTGCCAGCAGTTTCGGGACGGCAGATACGCAGTATTTT
TRBV27	TRBD1	TRBJ1-5	.	CASSPGTVHQPQHF	TGTGCCAGCAGTCCCGGGACAGTACACCAGCCCCAGCATTTT
TRBV12-3/TRBV12-4	.	TRBJ2-1	many	CASRVSNEQFF	TGTGCCAGCAGGGTGTCCAATGAGCAGTTCTTC
TRBV20-1	TRBD1	TRBJ1-1	few	CSAPNRGPGAFF	TGCAGTGCTCCAAACAGGGGGCCTGGAGCTTTCTTT
TRBV6-2/TRBV6-3	.	TRBJ1-4	.	CASSYSNAFGNEKLFF	TGTGCCAGCAGTTACTCGAATGCTTTCGGGAATGAAAAACTGTTTTTT
TRBV12-3/TRBV12-4	.	TRBJ1-5	many	CASSWRGDSNQPQHF	TGTGCCAGCAGTTGGAGAGGGGATAGCAATCAGCCCCAGCATTTT
TRBV11-2	TRBD2	TRBJ2-7	.	CASSPGQRETYEQYF	TGTGCCAGCAGCCCAGGGCAGCGGGAAACCTACGAGCAGTACTTC
TRBV28	.	TRBJ2-7	.	CASRRVYEQYF	TGTGCCAGCAGGCGGGTGTACGAGCAGTACTTC
TRBV6-1	.	TRBJ1-1	many	CASSDLQGNTEAFF	TGTGCCAGCAGTGACTTACAGGGGAACACTGAAGCTTTCTTT
TRBV30	.	TRBJ2-1	few	CAWSRSAIGGNEQFF	TGTGCCTGGAGTCGTAGCGCCATCGGGGGCAATGAGCAGTTCTTC
TRBV12-3/TRBV12-4	.	TRBJ1-2	.	CASSVEIIYGYTF	TGTGCCAGCAGTGTGGAGATAATCTATGGCTACACCTTC
TRBV28	.	TRBJ1-2	few	CASSFTEYGYTF	TGTGCCAGCAGTTTTACAGAATATGGCTACACCTTC
TRBV15	.	TRBJ2-3	many	CATRDFQADTQYF	TGTGCCACCAGAGATTTCCAGGCGGATACGCAGTATTTT
TRBV6-5	TRBD1	TRBJ2-7	few	CASSYYGQGYEQYF	TGTGCCAGCAGTTACTACGGACAGGGTTACGAGCAGTACTTC
TRBV5-1	TRBD2	TRBJ2-5	many	CASSSYLLAAQETQYF	TGCGCCAGCAGCTCCTATCTACTAGCGGCCCAAGAGACCCAGTACTTC
TRBV12-3/TRBV12-4	.	TRBJ2-3	many	CASRRPPITDTQYF	TGTGCCAGCAGGAGACCTCCAATTACAGATACGCAGTATTTT
TRBV9	.	TRBJ2-7	many	CASSVAQGTEQYF	TGTGCCAGCAGCGTAGCTCAGGGCACAGAGCAGTACTTC
TRBV5-5	.	TRBJ2-3	few	CASSLGVARDTQYF	TGTGCCAGCAGCTTGGGAGTTGCCCGAGATACGCAGTATTTT
TRBV18	.	TRBJ2-3	few	CASSPFGRDNTDTQYF	TGTGCCAGCTCACCATTCGGCAGAGATAACACAGATACGCAGTATTTT
TRBV9	TRBD1	TRBJ2-1	few	CASSPRDSPYNEQFF	TGTGCCAGCAGCCCTAGGGACAGCCCCTACAATGAGCAGTTCTTC
TRBV24-1	TRBD1	TRBJ2-1	.	CATSDTQGVEQFF	TGTGCCACCAGTGATACCCAGGGGGTCGAGCAGTTCTTC
TRBV4-3	TRBD2	TRBJ2-7	few	CASSQILAGTSYEQYF	TGCGCCAGCAGCCAGATACTAGCGGGTACCTCCTACGAGCAGTACTTC
TRBV30	.	TRBJ1-5	.	CAWTENLAGQPQHF	TGTGCCTGGACCGAAAACTTGGCAGGGCAGCCCCAGCATTTT
TRBV30	.	TRBJ2-5	.	CAWDSFDGRGSLTQYF	TGTGCCTGGGATTCCTTCGACGGCAGAGGGTCGTTGACCCAGTACTTC
TRBV7-2	.	TRBJ2-7	few	CASSLGSFGYEQYF	TGTGCCAGCAGCTTAGGTTCCTTCGGGTACGAGCAGTACTTC
TRBV24-1	TRBD2	TRBJ2-3	many	CATNQPLSASGRLSTDTQYF	TGTGCCACCAACCAGCCCCTTAGCGCTAGCGGGAGACTTAGCACAGATACGCAGTATTTT
TRBV6-5	.	TRBJ1-2	many	CASSYSPQAPDYTF	TGTGCCAGCAGTTACTCTCCACAGGCGCCCGACTACACCTTC
TRBV6-5	TRBD1	TRBJ2-3	.	CASSYSVSTGGYTDTQYF	TGTGCCAGCAGTTACTCGGTATCTACAGGGGGCTACACAGATACGCAGTATTTT
TRBV12-3/TRBV12-4	.	TRBJ1-1	.	CASSFGGGVTEAFF	TGTGCCAGCAGTTTTGGTGGAGGGGTCACTGAAGCTTTCTTT
TRBV7-2	TRBD2	TRBJ2-5	few	CASSSSGRAETQYF	TGTGCCAGCAGCTCTAGCGGGAGGGCAGAGACCCAGTACTTC
TRBV6-4	.	TRBJ2-1	few	CASSEFPRDEQFF	TGTGCCAGCAGTGAGTTCCCGCGCGATGAGCAGTTCTTC
TRBV11-2	.	TRBJ1-1	.	CASSWGAGNTEAFF	TGTGCCAGCAGCTGGGGGGCAGGGAACACTGAAGCTTTCTTT
TRBV5-1	TRBD1	TRBJ2-3	many	CASSWSGQGAWTDTQYF	TGCGCCAGCAGCTGGTCGGGACAGGGGGCTTGGACAGATACGCAGTATTTT
TRBV9	.	TRBJ1-2	many	CASSVTPGGDGYTF	TGTGCCAGCAGCGTAACCCCCGGCGGGGATGGCTACACCTTC
TRBV20-1	.	TRBJ1-1	.	CSAEIRVMNTEAFF	TGCAGTGCTGAAATTCGAGTAATGAACACTGAAGCTTTCTTT
TRBV11-2	.	TRBJ2-3	few	CASGQGSSTDTQYF	TGTGCCAGCGGGCAGGGGTCTAGCACAGATACGCAGTATTTT
TRBV4-3	.	TRBJ2-7	.	CASLSGFSSYEQYF	TGCGCCAGCCTATCCGGGTTCAGCTCCTACGAGCAGTACTTC
TRBV5-1	TRBD1	TRBJ1-2	.	CASSFDRGVFYGYTF	TGCGCCAGCAGCTTTGACAGGGGAGTTTTCTATGGCTACACCTTC
TRBV29-1	TRBD1	TRBJ2-4	.	CSVEDRLAKNIQYF	TGCAGCGTAGAGGACAGGTTAGCCAAAAACATTCAGTACTTC
TRBV12-3/TRBV12-4	.	TRBJ2-7	many	CASSHQTVLKNEQYF	TGTGCCAGCAGCCACCAGACAGTACTAAAGAACGAGCAGTACTTC
TRBV24-1	TRBD1	TRBJ2-1	.	CATSDVGPQGAFGEQFF	TGTGCCACCAGTGATGTAGGCCCTCAGGGGGCCTTTGGAGAGCAGTTCTTC
TRBV4-1	.	TRBJ2-3	few	CASSQDGVGSTDTQYF	TGCGCCAGCAGCCAAGACGGGGTCGGGAGCACAGATACGCAGTATTTT
TRBV3-1	.	TRBJ2-1	.	CASSQADYYNEQFF	TGTGCCAGCAGCCAGGCTGACTATTACAATGAGCAGTTCTTC
TRBV12-3/TRBV12-4	TRBD2	TRBJ2-1	.	CASSFGLAGVGNYNEQFF	TGTGCCAGCAGTTTCGGACTAGCGGGAGTTGGAAACTACAATGAGCAGTTCTTC
TRBV5-5	.	TRBJ2-1	many	CASSLLGEENEQFF	TGTGCCAGCAGCTTGTTAGGGGAGGAAAATGAGCAGTTCTTC
TRBV29-1	.	TRBJ2-3	many	CSVARTPDTQYF	TGCAGCGTGGCCAGAACTCCAGATACGCAGTATTTT